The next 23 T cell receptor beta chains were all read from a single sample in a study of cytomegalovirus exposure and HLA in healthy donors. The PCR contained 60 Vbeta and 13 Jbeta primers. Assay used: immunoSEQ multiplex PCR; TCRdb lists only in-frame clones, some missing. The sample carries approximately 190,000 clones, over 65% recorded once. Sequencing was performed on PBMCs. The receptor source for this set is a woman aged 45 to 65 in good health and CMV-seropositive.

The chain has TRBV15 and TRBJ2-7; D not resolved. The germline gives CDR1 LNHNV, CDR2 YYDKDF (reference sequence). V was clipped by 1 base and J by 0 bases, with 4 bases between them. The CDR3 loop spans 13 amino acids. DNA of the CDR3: TGTGCCACCAGCAGAGGTTACTCCTACGAGCAGTACTTC. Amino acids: CATSRGYSYEQYF. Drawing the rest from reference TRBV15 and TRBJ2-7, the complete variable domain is DAMVIQNPRYQVTQFGKPVTLSCSQTLNHNVMYWYQQKSSQAPKLLFHYYDKDFNNEADTPDNFQSRRPNTSFCFLDIRSPGLGDTAMYLCATSRGYSYEQYFGPGTRLTVT.

DNA of the CDR3: TGTGCCAGCAGCCAAGTGGGGCAGCCCAACCACTCTGGAAACACCATATATTTT. It specifies CASSQVGQPNHSGNTIYF. The J gene is TRBJ1-3, the V gene TRBV14; D perhaps matches TRBD1 (5 bases). Germline CDR1 and CDR2: SGHDN and FVKESK. The CDR3 contains 18 residues. Trimming cost V 1 base and J 0 bases, with 16 bases left between them. The entire variable domain, with the rest obtained from reference TRBV14 and TRBJ1-3, is as follows: EAGVTQFPSHSVIEKGQTVTLRCDPISGHDNLYWYRRVMGKEIKFLLHFVKESKQDESGMPNNRFLAERTGGTYSTLKVQPAELEDSGVYFCASSQVGQPNHSGNTIYFGEGSWLTVV.

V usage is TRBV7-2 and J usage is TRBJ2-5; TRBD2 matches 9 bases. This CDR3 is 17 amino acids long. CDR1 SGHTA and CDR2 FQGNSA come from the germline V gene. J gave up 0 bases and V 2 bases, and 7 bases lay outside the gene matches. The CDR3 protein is CASSLPGLARYQETQYF. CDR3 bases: TGTGCCAGCAGCTTACCCGGACTAGCGAGGTACCAAGAGACCCAGTACTTC.

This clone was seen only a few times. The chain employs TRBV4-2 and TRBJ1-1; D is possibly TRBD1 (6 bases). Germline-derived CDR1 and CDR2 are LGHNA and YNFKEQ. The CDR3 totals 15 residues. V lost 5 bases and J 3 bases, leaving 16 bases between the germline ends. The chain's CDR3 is CASSDPGGADTEAFF. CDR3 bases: TGTGCCAGCAGCGATCCTGGGGGGGCCGACACTGAAGCTTTCTTT.

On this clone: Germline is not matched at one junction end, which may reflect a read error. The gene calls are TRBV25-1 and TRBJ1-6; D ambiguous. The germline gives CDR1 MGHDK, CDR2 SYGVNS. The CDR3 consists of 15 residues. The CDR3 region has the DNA TGTGCCAGCAGTGCTGGGCAAATATATAATTCACCCCCCCACTTT. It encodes CASSAGQIYNSPPHF.

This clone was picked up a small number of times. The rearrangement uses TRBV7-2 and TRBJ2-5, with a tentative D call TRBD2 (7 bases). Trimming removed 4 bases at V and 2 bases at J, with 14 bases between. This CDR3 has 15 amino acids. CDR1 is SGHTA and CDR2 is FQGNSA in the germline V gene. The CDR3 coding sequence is TGTGCCAGCAGCTCTAACGGGGGGCTACAAGAGACCCAGTACTTC. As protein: CASSSNGGLQETQYF.

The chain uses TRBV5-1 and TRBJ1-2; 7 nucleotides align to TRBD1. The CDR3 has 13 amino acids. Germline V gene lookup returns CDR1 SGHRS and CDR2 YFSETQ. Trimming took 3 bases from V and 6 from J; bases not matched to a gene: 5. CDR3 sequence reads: CASSSQGVDGYTF. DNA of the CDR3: TGCGCCAGCAGCTCCCAGGGGGTAGATGGCTACACCTTC.

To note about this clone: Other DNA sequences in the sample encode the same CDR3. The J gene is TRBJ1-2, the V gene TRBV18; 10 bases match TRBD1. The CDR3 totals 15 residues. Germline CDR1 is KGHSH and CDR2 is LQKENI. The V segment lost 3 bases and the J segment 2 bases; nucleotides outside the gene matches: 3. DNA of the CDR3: TGTGCCAGCTCACCCCCGGGACAGGGGAACTATGGCTACACCTTC. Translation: CASSPPGQGNYGYTF. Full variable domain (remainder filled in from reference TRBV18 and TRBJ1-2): NAGVMQNPRHLVRRRGQEARLRCSPMKGHSHVYWYRQLPEEGLKFMVYLQKENIIDESGMPKERFSAEFPKEGPSILRIQQVVRGDSAAYFCASSPPGQGNYGYTFGSGTRLTVV.

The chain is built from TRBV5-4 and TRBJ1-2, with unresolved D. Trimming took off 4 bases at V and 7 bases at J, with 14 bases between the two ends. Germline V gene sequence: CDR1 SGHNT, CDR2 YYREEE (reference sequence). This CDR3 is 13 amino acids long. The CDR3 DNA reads TGTGCCAGCAGCCTATACAGAGCCTTTGGCTACACCTTC. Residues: CASSLYRAFGYTF.

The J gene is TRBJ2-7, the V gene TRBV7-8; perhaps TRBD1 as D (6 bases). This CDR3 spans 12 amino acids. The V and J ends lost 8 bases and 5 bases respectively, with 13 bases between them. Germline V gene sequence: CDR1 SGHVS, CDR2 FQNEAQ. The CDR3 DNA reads TGTGCCAGCTGGGGGCAAGTCAACGAGCAGTACTTC. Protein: CASWGQVNEQYF.

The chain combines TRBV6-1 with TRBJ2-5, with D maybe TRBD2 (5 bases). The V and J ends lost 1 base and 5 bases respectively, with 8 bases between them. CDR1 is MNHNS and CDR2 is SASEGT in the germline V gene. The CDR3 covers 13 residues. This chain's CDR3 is CASSEGLAETQYF. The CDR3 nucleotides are TGTGCCAGCAGTGAAGGGCTAGCTGAGACCCAGTACTTC.

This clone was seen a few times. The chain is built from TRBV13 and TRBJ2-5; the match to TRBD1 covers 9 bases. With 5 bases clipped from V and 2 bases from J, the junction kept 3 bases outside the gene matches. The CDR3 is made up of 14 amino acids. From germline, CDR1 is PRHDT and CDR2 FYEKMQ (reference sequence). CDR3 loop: CASSIGQGQETQYF. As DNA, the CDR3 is TGTGCCAGCAGCATCGGACAGGGGCAAGAGACCCAGTACTTC.

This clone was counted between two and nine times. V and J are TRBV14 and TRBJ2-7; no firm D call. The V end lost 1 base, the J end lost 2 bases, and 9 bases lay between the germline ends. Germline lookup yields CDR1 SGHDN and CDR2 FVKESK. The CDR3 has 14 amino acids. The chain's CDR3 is CASSQAPRPYEQYF. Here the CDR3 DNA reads TGTGCCAGCAGCCAAGCACCCAGGCCCTACGAGCAGTACTTC.

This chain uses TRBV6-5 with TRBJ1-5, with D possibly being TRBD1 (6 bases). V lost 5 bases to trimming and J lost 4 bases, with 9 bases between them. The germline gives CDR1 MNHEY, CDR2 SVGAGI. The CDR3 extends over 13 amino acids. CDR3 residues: CASSPTGNQPQHF. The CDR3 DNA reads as TGTGCCAGCAGTCCCACAGGGAATCAGCCCCAGCATTTT.

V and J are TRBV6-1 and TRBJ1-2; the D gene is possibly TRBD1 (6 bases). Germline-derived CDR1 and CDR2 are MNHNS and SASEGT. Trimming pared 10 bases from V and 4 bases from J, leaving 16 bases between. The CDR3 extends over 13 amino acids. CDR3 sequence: CATLRQATYGYTF. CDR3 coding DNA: TGTGCCACCTTACGACAGGCCACCTATGGCTACACCTTC.

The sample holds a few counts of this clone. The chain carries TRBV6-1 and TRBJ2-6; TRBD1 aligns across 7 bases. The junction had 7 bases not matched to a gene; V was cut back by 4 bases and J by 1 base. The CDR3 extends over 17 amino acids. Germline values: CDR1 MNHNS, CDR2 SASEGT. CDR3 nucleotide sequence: TGTGCCAGCAGTGGCCGGGACAGCTTATCTGGGGCCAACGTCCTGACTTTC. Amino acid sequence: CASSGRDSLSGANVLTF.

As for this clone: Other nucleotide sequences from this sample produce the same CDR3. This CDR3 reads CAWVGQGAGQPQHF. CDR3 coding DNA: TGTGCCTGGGTAGGACAGGGGGCAGGGCAGCCCCAGCATTTT. This chain joins TRBV30 and TRBJ1-5; 11 positions match TRBD1. The CDR3 contains 14 residues. V lost 5 bases and J lost 7; bases outside the gene matches: 7. CDR1 GTSNPN and CDR2 SVGIG come from the germline V gene (reference sequence).

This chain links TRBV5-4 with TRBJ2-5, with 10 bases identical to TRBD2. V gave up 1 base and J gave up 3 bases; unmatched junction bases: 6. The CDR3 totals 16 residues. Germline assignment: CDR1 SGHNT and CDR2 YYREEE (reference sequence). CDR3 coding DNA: TGTGCCAGCAGCTTGCGTCCAGCGGGGGGGAAAGAGACCCAGTACTTC. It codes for CASSLRPAGGKETQYF.

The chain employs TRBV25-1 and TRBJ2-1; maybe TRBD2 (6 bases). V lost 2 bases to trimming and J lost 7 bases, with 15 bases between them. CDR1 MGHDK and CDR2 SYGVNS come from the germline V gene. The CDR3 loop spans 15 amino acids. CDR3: CASSERTGSNNEQFF. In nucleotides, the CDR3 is TGTGCCAGCAGTGAACGAACCGGGAGCAATAATGAGCAGTTCTTC.

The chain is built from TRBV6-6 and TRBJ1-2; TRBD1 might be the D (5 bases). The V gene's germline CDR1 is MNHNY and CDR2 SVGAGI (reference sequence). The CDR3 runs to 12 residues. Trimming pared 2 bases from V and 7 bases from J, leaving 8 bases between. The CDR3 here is CASSYEQAGYTF. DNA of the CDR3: TGTGCCAGCAGTTACGAACAGGCTGGCTACACCTTC.

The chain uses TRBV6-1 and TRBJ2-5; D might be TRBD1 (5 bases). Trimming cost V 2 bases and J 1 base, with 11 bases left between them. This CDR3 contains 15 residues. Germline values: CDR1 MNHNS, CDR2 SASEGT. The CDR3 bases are TGTGCCAGCAGTGAACTGTGGGGCCCCCAAGAGACCCAGTACTTC. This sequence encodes CASSELWGPQETQYF.

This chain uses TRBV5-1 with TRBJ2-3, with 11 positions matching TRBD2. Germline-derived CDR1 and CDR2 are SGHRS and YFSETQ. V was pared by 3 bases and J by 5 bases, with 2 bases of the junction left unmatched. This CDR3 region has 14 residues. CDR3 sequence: CASSSTSGGDTQYF. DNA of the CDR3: TGCGCCAGCAGCTCAACTAGCGGGGGAGATACGCAGTATTTT.

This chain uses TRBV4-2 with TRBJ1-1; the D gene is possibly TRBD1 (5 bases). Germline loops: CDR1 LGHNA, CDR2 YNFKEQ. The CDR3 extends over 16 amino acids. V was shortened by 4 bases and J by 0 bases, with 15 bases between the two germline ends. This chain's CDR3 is CASSPEIDRMNTEAFF. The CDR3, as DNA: TGTGCCAGCAGCCCAGAGATCGACAGAATGAACACTGAAGCTTTCTTT.